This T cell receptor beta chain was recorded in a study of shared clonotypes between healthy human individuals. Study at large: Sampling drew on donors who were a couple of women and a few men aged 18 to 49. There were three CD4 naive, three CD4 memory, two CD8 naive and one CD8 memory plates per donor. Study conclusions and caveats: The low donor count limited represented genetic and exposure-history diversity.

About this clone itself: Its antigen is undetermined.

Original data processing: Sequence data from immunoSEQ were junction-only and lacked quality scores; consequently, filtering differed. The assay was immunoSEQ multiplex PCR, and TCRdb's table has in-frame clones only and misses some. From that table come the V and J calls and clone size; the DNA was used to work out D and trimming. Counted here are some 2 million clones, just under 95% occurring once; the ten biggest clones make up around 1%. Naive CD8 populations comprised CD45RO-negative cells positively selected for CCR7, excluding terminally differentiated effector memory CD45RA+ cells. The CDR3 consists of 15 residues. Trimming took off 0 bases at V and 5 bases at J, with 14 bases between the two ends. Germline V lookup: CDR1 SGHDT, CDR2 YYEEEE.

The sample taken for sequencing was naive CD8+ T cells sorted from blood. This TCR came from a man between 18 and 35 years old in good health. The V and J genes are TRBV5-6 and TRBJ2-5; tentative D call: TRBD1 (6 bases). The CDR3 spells CASSLDHTGTETQYF. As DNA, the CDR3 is TGTGCCAGCAGCTTGGATCATACAGGGACCGAGACCCAGTACTTC.